This T cell receptor beta chain was profiled in a study of cytomegalovirus exposure and HLA in healthy donors (TCRdb year 2017). For the study in its entirety: In an earlier analysis of some 550 of the donors, about 270 Gb of sequence data and some 120 million unique TCR beta sequences from about 190 million T cells were reported. The genetic ancestry cluster associated with self-reported Caucasian donors included around four fifths of the 300 to 400 genotyped donors. The later analysis used no new phenotypic data to find candidate immune exposures, relying instead on TCR beta sequences and their occurrence across donors. The study was designed to test whether signatures of past pathogen exposure could be identified by cataloging public T cell receptors. Roughly 5 DR-DQ haplotypes were handled as single units for association and clustering, since linkage in the cohort was strong. HLA typing covered class I and class II loci at four-digit resolution. Besides the first cohort of about 730 subjects, a separate validation cohort made up of roughly 130 different subjects was used. An early release covering roughly 640 HLA-typed donors comprised around 300 gigabases of sequencing data and approximately 80 million unique TCR sequences. To predict cytomegalovirus infection status, the study brought together high-throughput TCR immunosequencing, statistical association of individual TCRs with disease status, and machine learning. A later analysis re-examined previously published TCR beta repertoires from around 670 donors and added high-resolution HLA genotyping to investigate patterns of TCR occurrence. Among some 400 genotyped donors of the cohort, an average of approximately 240,000 unique TCR beta nucleotide sequences were sequenced per donor, 15% to 20% of them non-productive. Typing coverage differed by locus: A, B, C, DRB1 and DQB1 were typed in about 629-640 donors, DQA1 in 522, DPA1 in around 600, and DPB1 in approximately 450. In a later genetic analysis, genome-wide SNP genotypes for about three fifths of the roughly 670 donors were used, and that subset was treated as a discovery cohort. All discovery cohort repertoires had been generated using a single sequencing platform. To decide whether each TCR beta V gene segment behaved as functional or pseudogenic, an earlier analysis of fewer than 750 of the donors relied on high-throughput TCR beta sequencing. Donor age, sex, ethnicity and CMV serostatus were collected together with the repertoire data. The T cell repertoires of several hundred subjects were profiled by immunosequencing and related to cytomegalovirus serostatus.

The protocol used for the library was the immunoSEQ multiplex PCR assay. For the multiplex PCR, a mixture combining 60 forward primers for TCR Vbeta segments and 13 reverse primers for TCR Jbeta segments was used. The CDR3 region of rearranged TCR beta genes was amplified from genomic DNA with a multiplex PCR assay. On the Illumina HiSeq System, the amplified TCR beta libraries were sequenced as 87-base-pair reads. The source study handled its data this way. A later analysis tallied tens of millions of unique TCR beta chains across the 666 repertoires, and around 10 million of those chains were shared by two or more donors. A nearest-neighbor algorithm error-corrected the raw reads and collapsed the reads into unique sequences, merging closely related sequences to remove PCR and sequencing errors. CDR3 sequences were aligned to IMGT reference sequences to assign V, D and J gene segments. Each retained sequence needed at least a six-nucleotide match to both a V gene segment and a J gene segment. A rearrangement was called productive if the CDR3 had no stop codons and remained in frame with V and J, and every other rearrangement was called non-productive. CDR3 was defined by IMGT convention, running from the second conserved V-encoded cysteine to the conserved J-encoded phenylalanine. The earlier analysis of a few hundred of the donors excluded sequences that lacked an unambiguous match to a single V gene segment. An earlier analysis of fewer than 650 of the donors classified V segments as functional when productive rearrangements were above 56.7% and as segregating when the standard deviation between donors was above 5%. A statistical classification framework was built for diagnosing cytomegalovirus status from the catalog of TCR beta chain sequences. A later analysis assigned V and J genes by comparing TCR nucleotide sequences with IMGT/GENE-DB human TR gene sequences. A later analysis assigned CDR3 sequences and most-parsimonious VDJ recombination scenarios with the TCRdist pipeline. In a later analysis, each TCR beta chain was defined by its CDR3 amino acid sequence together with its V-gene family, and reads without a unique V-gene family were excluded. To address suspected cross-contamination and a sequencing artifact, a later analysis removed around 600 highly shared, low-generation-probability nucleotide sequences. In a later analysis, a clonal expansion index for each public chain was calculated from normalized within-repertoire ranks of inferred template counts. In a later analysis, generation probabilities were computed using a VDJ recombination model fitted to out-of-frame rearrangements, and the results were checked against IGoR. In a later analysis, TCR-TCR, TCR-HLA and TCR-CMV co-occurrence was scored with hypergeometric tests, and a repertoire-size bias correction was applied to TCR pairs. In a later analysis, false discovery rates were estimated by permuting HLA or CMV assignments 20 times. In a later analysis, co-occurring TCRs were grouped using DBSCAN, and TCRdist sequence similarity was added for clustering within HLA-allele-positive subsets. Co-occurrence clustering excluded repertoires with fewer than 30,000 or more than 120,000 public chains, plus five with anomalous nucleotide sharing. This immuneACCESS table, as held by TCRdb, lists in-frame sequences with V and J called but not all clones. Of the missing ones, under half trace to an unresolved V gene in checked studies; the others have no known cause. V, J and clone size are those of that table, while D and trimming were read from the DNA. In all, the sample holds over 150,000 clones, and approximately 74% of those were seen once. The ten largest clones take up 2.1% of the sample.

The CDR3 goes from the cysteine to the phenylalanine over 15 residues. Of all the DNA, just the CDR3 is kept, 45 bases in frame from base 1. Cut back by 1 base and 2 bases, the V and J ends lie 9 bases apart. From a lookup of the germline V gene, CDR1 and CDR2 are SGHRS and YFSETQ. This clone has a single count. The clone's antigen remains unknown. The record has no base qualities; no much larger clone is one base away. Within the sample, other DNA sequences also encode this same CDR3. Results the study describes overall, beyond this receptor: Because the 87-base-pair reads could not distinguish some IMGT-functional V segments, including TRBV6-2 and TRBV6-3, those segments were excluded. In a later analysis, HLA-associated TCR beta chains were found to be more clonally expanded and to have lower generation probabilities than equally common non-associated chains. In a later analysis, the rate of TCR association differed among HLA loci, with DRB1 alleles having the most associated TCRs and HLA-C alleles having the fewest. A later analysis found that most CMV-associated TCR beta chains appeared HLA-restricted, with HLA associations seemingly driven largely by CMV exposure. According to a later genetic analysis, donors in an Asian-associated ancestry cluster had fewer N-insertions in productive TCRs than the roughly 700-donor mean. According to a later analysis, parvovirus B19, influenza, CMV and Epstein-Barr virus appeared linked to several top co-occurrence clusters. Most TCR sequences were seen in very few donors, while some public TCRs were found in many individuals. A cluster of highly shared sequence variants was judged likely to be a technical artifact of the sequencing pipeline. An earlier analysis of approximately 530 of the donors showed that most TCR beta V segments appeared in productive rearrangements either about 90% or about 30% of the time, which broadly matched IMGT annotations. An association between a missense DCLRE1C variant and V-gene and J-gene trimming of TCR beta chains was found in a later genetic analysis and replicated in an independent cohort. Because counts were too low, approximately 15 rarely observed V segments, including chromosome 9 orphons, were excluded from the earlier analysis of a few hundred of the donors. In a later analysis, about 17,000 TCR beta sequences were associated with specific HLA alleles at a false discovery rate of 0.05. This cohort had only TCR beta chains sequenced, and the lack of alpha or paired-chain data limited which features could be detected. The only immune exposure information available for the cohort was CMV serostatus. Presence/absence analyses assumed roughly uniform sequencing depth across donors, an assumption that may not hold. Because HLA typing was unavailable for some donors at each locus, only the typed subset was used in association tests. Correlated functional status among segregating V segments might reflect linkage disequilibrium, but an unknown experimental factor could not be ruled out. The authors suggested that the approach could potentially be generalized to other disease states and immunological phenotypes. A further reported finding was that TCR beta sequences accurately predicted the HLA-A and HLA-B alleles for most subjects in the first cohort. In vitro tests confirmed that a few of the cytomegalovirus-associated TCR beta chains recognize cytomegalovirus antigens. The classifier was reported to diagnose cytomegalovirus status with high specificity and sensitivity in both the original and validation cohorts. Strong co-occurrence of HLA alleles, especially DR and DQ, made assigning TCR associations to individual alleles difficult. A total of 164 TCR beta chains were listed by the study as associated with cytomegalovirus.

The cohort comprised fewer than 700 healthy bone marrow donors. At the time of sampling, every cohort member was nominally healthy, though immune exposures that went unrecorded were likely present. The donor was CMV seronegative and belonged to the group of 352 seronegative cohort members. A peripheral blood sample was collected from each donor, and TCR beta sequencing was performed on peripheral blood mononuclear cells. Genomic DNA extraction from the blood cell samples was performed with the Qiagen DNeasy Blood Extraction Kit. The specimen was PBMCs. The sequence is built from TRBV5-1 and TRBJ2-2, with the D gene not confidently named. The source is a man aged 25-40 years in good health and CMV-seronegative. The nucleotide sequence reads TGCGCCAGCAGCTTGTTTCTGTCTAACACCGGGGAGCTGTTTTTT. Its protein reads: CASSLFLSNTGELFF.